This T cell receptor (beta chain) was retrieved from a study of shared clonotypes between healthy human individuals. Study observations and caveats: Around 4.7% of naive CD4 clonotypes were shared across several donors. Even with large depth, rarefaction showed that sorted-subset sequencing was incomplete.

Methods used by the authors: ImmunoSEQ only sent back junction sequences with no quality scores, so filtering was done differently. TCRdb keeps only in-frame clones here, not all; method: immunoSEQ multiplex PCR. V, J and clone size were drawn from that table, and D and trimming were deduced from the DNA. The data show 1.5 million to 2.5 million clones, just under 95% seen once. Of note for this clone: Its target is unknown.

V was clipped by 6 bases and J by 4 bases, with 13 bases between them. The CDR3 consists of 14 residues. The germline gives CDR1 WSHSY, CDR2 SAAADI. Naivety among CD8 cells was defined by CD45RO negativity and positive CCR7 selection, thereby excluding terminally differentiated effector memory CD45RA+ cells. The donor population consisted of healthy HIV-negative adults with no recent acute infections or vaccinations. The sample comprised naive CD8+ T cells sorted from blood. The sequence came from a young man in good health. This chain connects TRBV10-2 to TRBJ2-1, with D possibly matching TRBD2 (6 bases). The CDR3 nucleotides read TGCGCCAGCAGCGCGGGACGGGGATACAATGAGCAGTTCTTC. The encoded protein is CASSAGRGYNEQFF.